The 3 T cell receptor beta chains below all came from one sample that was sequenced in a study of early T cells in non-severe SARS-CoV-2 infection (dated by TCRdb to the early 2020s). Receptors were amplified or captured by 5' RACE. The sample was run on a NextSeq 500. TCRdb reprocessed the public reads (quality trimming at Q25 with fastp, clone calling with MiXCR) and kept in-frame beta chains. Every CDR3 protein is listed once, alongside the most common genes and DNA of its rows. The sample includes 75,000 to 100,000 distinct CDR3 sequences, with roughly 17% observed a single time. Around 1.3% of the sample is in the top ten clones. Sequencing was performed on whole blood. The receptor set was obtained from an adult who was a healthcare worker with PCR-confirmed SARS-CoV-2 infection or an uninfected control (not recorded which).

This clonotype has a handful of counts. The J gene is TRBJ2-7, the V gene TRBV20-1; a possible D gene is TRBD2 (6 bases). Germline loops: CDR1 DFQATT, CDR2 SNEGSKA (reference sequence). The length of the CDR3 is 13 residues. V lost 6 bases to trimming and J lost 2 bases, with 14 bases between them. Written as DNA, the CDR3 is TGCAGTGCCTCGACGGGGAGGCCCTACGAGCAGTACTTC. Translated: CSASTGRPYEQYF.

The gene calls are TRBV9 and TRBJ1-2; D remains ambiguous. Between the trimmed V and J ends, which lost 4 bases and 4 bases, there was a span of 17 bases. This CDR3 spans 15 amino acids. Germline V lookup: CDR1 SGDLS, CDR2 YYNGEE. DNA for the CDR3: TGTGCCAGCAGCCCAACGGGCATGGGTAGCTATGGCTACACCTTC. Translating gives CASSPTGMGSYGYTF.

This clonotype was seen a few times. V is TRBV6-2 or TRBV6-3 and J is TRBJ2-2, with D uncertain. V lost 2 bases and J 10 bases, leaving 5 bases between the germline ends. The CDR3 runs to 11 residues. Germline V gives CDR1 MNHEY, CDR2 SVGEGT. This CDR3 reads CASSYRVELFF. CDR3 in DNA: TGTGCCAGCAGTTACCGGGTGGAGCTGTTTTTT.